One T cell receptor beta chain is described in this entry. The sample originates from a study of blood T cell repertoires in COVID-19. The overall study: The United States, Italy and Spain were the sources of the acute and convalescent COVID-19 samples. From T cells, B-cell-depleted T cells, or PBMCs came the material, which was cDNA or gDNA.

Per the authors' pipeline: Scientists estimated how many nucleated cells there were by amplifying reference gene primers. Clones were sequenced by immunoSEQ multiplex PCR, and TCRdb holds only the in-frame ones, with some missing. D and trimming come from the DNA, and the V and J calls and clone size come from that table. The repertoire includes around 370,000 clones, 80% to 90% of them detected once, and about 6.3% sits in the top ten. CDR1 is SEHNR and CDR2 is FQNEAQ in the germline V gene (reference sequence). The CDR3 length is 17 residues. V gave up 5 bases and J gave up 2 bases; unmatched junction bases: 13. Seattle researchers signed up patients amid active infection and tracked them longitudinally.

J is TRBJ1-1 and V is TRBV7-9; 8 bases map to TRBD1. The receptor was derived from a woman between 50 and 59 years old with COVID-19, enrolled during active disease. Sample: peripheral blood. The CDR3 region is CASSHTPKQGVNTEAFF. The CDR3 nucleotides are TGTGCCAGCAGCCACACCCCCAAACAGGGGGTAAACACTGAAGCTTTCTTT.